There are a few counts of the clone carrying this T cell receptor beta chain. What it binds is not known. Sequencing relied on a cDNA template that was reverse transcribed from extracted RNA. Assay: immunoSEQ multiplex PCR; the TCRdb copy retains only in-frame clones and omits some. In the table there are around 34,000 clones, around three fifths of which are singletons. The sample belongs to a study of CD8+ T cells in alopecia areata. Findings and limits, study-wide: Scalp sequencing captures resident alphabeta T cells of normal skin too. For lesional scalp, especially alopecia totalis/universalis, clonality was higher than in normal scalp. Possibly as an HLA-related effect, TCR sharing across patients appeared less clear than in mice.

CDR3 size: 14 residues. Looked up from germline, CDR1 is MDHEN and CDR2 is SYDVKM. Unmatched junction bases numbered 12, after V lost 6 bases and J lost 8 bases. The rearrangement links TRBV28 to TRBJ2-5; 7 bases line up with TRBD1. The receptor was derived from a human donor with alopecia areata. The sequencing sample was made of NKG2D-high CD8+ T cells sorted from blood. In DNA form, the CDR3 reads TGTGCCAGCAGCCAGAGATTGGCAGGGGGTACCCAGTACTTC. The encoded protein is CASSQRLAGGTQYF.